Listed below are T cell receptor beta chains from one sample, sequenced in a study of response to subunit inactivated influenza vaccine. MiXCR, run by TCRdb on the RT-PCR reads, gives a single entry per CDR3 protein. The data show hundreds of thousands of distinct CDR3 sequences, with roughly 15% seen just once and 7.6% held by the top ten. The sample was PBMCs from blood, taken around two weeks before vaccination. The receptors originated from a man aged 45-65 years who received an inactivated influenza vaccine. CDR3s leave out the opening cysteine and the closing phenylalanine or tryptophan.

>TRBV6-2/TRBV6-3
ASSWDTTSTDTQY
>TRBV10-3
AIMVSVNEQF
>TRBV4-3
ASSPIAGGHYEQF
>TRBV9
ASSGPGLGTDTQY
>TRBV20-1
SARDTHRGIGELF
>TRBV20-1
SARDDFGTASSYNSPLH
>TRBV9
ASRGGAASTGELF
>TRBV24-1
ATSDSQGGTGELF
>TRBV6-2/TRBV6-3
ASKLATSGGDRDTQY
>TRBV7-2
ASSQNRGDEQY
>TRBV4-1
ASSQENRGSGQPQH
>TRBV5-5
ASSAASGSMYEQF
>TRBV19
ASSSPGQGYDEQY
>TRBV7-3
ASSLTAGISFRGPASNEQF
>TRBV5-1
ASSSTGFGDEQF
>TRBV27
ASSSGTEVYEQY
>TRBV20-1
SAGTSGSYEQY
>TRBV25-1
ASRTSGGGARETQY
>TRBV3-1
ASSHTGQGASQQY
>TRBV28
ASSSPWVAGALEQY
>TRBV7-9
ASSSRLGLPYNEQF
>TRBV6-4
ASSDQIENEQF
>TRBV7-8
ASSLAGGNAREQY
>TRBV12-3/TRBV12-4
ASTTSKVGGQY
>TRBV15
ATRTGTDQETQY
>TRBV7-8
ASSLLAGFQETQY
>TRBV2
ASSVPQTDNSPLH
>TRBV5-1
ASSWDGKSEQY
>TRBV12-3/TRBV12-4
ASTRRDTQY
>TRBV11-2
ASSYGQGQGLTGELF
>TRBV15
ATSGPDRTTGELF
>TRBV3-1
ASSQGLRATGYNEQF
>TRBV20-1
SATQGLMNTEAF
>TRBV25-1
ASSEGLLALGEQY
>TRBV3-1
ASSQANRGSNYGYT
>TRBV20-1
SATKRGGTETQY
>TRBV5-1
ASSSPGQGRGWPQH
>TRBV5-1
ASSFDLTYNEQF
>TRBV9
ASSDHRGLYNEQF
>TRBV6-2/TRBV6-3
ASSYGGRAQETQY
>TRBV5-1
ASRRERGAYEQY
>TRBV20-1
SAREPNYEQY
>TRBV3-1
ASESRGRTGELF
>TRBV29-1
SVATGLRSYNEQF
>TRBV7-6
ASSPLAGGPPYEQY